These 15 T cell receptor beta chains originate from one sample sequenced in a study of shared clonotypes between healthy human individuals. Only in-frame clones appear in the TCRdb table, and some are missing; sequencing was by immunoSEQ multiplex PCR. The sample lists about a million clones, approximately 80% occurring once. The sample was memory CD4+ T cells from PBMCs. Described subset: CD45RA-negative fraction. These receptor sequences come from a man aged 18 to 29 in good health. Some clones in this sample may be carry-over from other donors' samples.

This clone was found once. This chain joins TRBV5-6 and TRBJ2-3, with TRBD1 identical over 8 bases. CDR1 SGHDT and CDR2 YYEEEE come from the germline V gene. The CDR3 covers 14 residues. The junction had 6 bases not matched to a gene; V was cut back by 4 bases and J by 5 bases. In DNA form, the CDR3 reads TGTGCCAGCAGCACCCCAGGGGGCGGAGATACGCAGTATTTT. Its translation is CASSTPGGGDTQYF.

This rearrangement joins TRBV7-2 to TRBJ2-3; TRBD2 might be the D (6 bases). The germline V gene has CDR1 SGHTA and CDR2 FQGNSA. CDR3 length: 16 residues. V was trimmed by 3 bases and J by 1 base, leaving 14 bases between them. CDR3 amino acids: CASSFHLRGGTDTQYF. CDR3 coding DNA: TGTGCCAGCAGCTTTCACCTGCGGGGTGGCACAGATACGCAGTATTTT.

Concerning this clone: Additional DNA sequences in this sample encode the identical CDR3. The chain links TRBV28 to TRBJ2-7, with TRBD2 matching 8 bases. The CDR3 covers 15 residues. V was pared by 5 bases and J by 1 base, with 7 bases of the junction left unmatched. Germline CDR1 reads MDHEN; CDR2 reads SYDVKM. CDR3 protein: CASSPAGGGSYEQYF. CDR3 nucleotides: TGTGCCAGCAGTCCCGCGGGGGGCGGGTCCTACGAGCAGTACTTC.

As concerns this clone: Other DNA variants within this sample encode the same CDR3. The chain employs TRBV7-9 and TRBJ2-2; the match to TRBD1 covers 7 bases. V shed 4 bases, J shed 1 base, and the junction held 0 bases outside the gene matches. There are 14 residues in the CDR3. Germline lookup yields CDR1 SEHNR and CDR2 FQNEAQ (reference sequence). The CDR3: CASSWTGNTGELFF. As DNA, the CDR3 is TGTGCCAGCAGCTGGACAGGGAACACCGGGGAGCTGTTTTTT.

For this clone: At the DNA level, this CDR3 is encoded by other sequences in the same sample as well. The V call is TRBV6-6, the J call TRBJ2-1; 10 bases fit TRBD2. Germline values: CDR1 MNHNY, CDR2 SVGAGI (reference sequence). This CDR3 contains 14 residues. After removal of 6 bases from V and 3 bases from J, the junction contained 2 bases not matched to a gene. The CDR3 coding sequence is TGTGCCAGCAGCCGGACTAGCGGCTACAATGAGCAGTTCTTC. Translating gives CASSRTSGYNEQFF.

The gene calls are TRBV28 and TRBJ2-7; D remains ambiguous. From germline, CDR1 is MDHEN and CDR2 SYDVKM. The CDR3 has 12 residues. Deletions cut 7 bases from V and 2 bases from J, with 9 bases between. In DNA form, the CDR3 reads TGTGCCAGCACGGTGGTAGCCTACGAGCAGTACTTC. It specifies CASTVVAYEQYF.

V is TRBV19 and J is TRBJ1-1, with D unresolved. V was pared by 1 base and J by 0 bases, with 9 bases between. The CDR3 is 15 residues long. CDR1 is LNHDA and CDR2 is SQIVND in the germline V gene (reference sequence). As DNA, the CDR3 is TGTGCCAGTAGTATAGGGAAGGGCCTGAACACTGAAGCTTTCTTT. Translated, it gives CASSIGKGLNTEAFF.

The CDR3: CASSSGTTGNTIYF. For the CDR3, the DNA is TGCGCCAGCAGCTCCGGGACAACAGGAAACACCATATATTTT. The rearrangement joins TRBV5-1 to TRBJ1-3; possibly TRBD1 for D (6 bases). With 3 bases removed from V and 4 bases from J, the gap between germline ends came to 11 bases. The CDR3 covers 14 residues. Germline values: CDR1 SGHRS, CDR2 YFSETQ.

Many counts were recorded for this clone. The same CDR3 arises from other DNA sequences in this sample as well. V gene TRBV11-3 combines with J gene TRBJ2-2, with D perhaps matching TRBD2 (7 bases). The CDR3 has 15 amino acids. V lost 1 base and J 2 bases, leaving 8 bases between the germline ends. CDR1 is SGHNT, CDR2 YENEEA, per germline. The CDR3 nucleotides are TGTGCCAGCAGCTTAGGCGGGGGCAACACCGGGGAGCTGTTTTTT. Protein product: CASSLGGGNTGELFF. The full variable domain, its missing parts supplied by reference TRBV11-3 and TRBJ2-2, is EAGVVQSPRYKIIEKKQPVAFWCNPISGHNTLYWYLQNLGQGPELLIRYENEEAVDDSQLPKDRFSAERLKGVDSTLKIQPAELGDSAVYLCASSLGGGNTGELFFGEGSRLTVL.

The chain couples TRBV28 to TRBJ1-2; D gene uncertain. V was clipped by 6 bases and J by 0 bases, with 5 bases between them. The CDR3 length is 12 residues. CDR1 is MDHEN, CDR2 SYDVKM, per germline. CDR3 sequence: CASRETNYGYTF. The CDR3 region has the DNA TGTGCCAGCAGAGAGACTAACTATGGCTACACCTTC.

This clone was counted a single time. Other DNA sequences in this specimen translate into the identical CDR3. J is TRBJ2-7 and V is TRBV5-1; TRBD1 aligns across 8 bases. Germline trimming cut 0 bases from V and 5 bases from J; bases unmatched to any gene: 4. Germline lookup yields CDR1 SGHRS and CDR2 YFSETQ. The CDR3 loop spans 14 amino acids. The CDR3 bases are TGCGCCAGCAGCTTGGGTACAGGGGGGCACGAGCAGTACTTC. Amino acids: CASSLGTGGHEQYF. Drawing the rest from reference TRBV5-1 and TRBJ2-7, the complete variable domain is KAGVTQTPRYLIKTRGQQVTLSCSPISGHRSVSWYQQTPGQGLQFLFEYFSETQRNKGNFPGRFSGRQFSNSRSEMNVSTLELGDSALYLCASSLGTGGHEQYFGPGTRLTVT.

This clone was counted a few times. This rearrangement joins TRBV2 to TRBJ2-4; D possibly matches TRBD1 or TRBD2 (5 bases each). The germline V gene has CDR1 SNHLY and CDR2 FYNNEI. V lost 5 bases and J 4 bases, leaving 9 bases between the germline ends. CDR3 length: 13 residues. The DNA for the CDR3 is TGTGCCAGCAGTCCTGGGGGAAAAAACATTCAGTACTTC. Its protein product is CASSPGGKNIQYF.

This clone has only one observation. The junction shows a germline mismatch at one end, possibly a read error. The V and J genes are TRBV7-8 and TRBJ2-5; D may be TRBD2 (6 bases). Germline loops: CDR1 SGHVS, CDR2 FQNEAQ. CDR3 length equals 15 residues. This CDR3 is CASSKDGTSKEAQYF. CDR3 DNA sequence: TGTGCCAGCAGCAAAGACGGGACTTCCAAAGAGGCCCAGTACTTC.

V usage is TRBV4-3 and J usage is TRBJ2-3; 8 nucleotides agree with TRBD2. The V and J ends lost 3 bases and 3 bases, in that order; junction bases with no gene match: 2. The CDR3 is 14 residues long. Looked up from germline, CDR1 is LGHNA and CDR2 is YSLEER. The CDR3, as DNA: TGCGCCAGCAGCCATCGACTAGCGACAGATACGCAGTATTTT. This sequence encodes CASSHRLATDTQYF.

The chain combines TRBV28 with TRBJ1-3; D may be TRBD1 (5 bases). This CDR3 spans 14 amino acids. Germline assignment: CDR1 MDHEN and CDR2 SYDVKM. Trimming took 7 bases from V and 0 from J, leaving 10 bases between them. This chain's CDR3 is CASNSGHSGNTIYF. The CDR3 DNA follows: TGTGCCAGCAACTCGGGGCACTCTGGAAACACCATATATTTT.